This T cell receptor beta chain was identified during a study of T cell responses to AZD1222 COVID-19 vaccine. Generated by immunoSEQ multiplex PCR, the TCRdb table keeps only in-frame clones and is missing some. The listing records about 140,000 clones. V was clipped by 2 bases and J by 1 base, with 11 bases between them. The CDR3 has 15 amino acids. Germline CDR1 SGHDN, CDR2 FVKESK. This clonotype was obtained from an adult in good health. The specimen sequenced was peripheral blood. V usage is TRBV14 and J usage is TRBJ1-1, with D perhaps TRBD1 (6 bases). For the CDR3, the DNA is TGTGCCAGCAGCCAACTCGACAGGAGGAACACTGAAGCTTTCTTT. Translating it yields CASSQLDRRNTEAFF.